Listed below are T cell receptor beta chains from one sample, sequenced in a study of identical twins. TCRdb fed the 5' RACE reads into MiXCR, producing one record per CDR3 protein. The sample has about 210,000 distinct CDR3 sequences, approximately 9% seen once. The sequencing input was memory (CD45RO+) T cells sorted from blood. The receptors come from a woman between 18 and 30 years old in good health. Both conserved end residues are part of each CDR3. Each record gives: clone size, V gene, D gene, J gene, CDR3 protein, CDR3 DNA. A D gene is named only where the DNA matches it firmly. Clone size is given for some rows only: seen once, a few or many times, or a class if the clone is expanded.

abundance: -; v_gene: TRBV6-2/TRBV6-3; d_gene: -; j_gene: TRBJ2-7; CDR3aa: CASSPRQINSYEQYF; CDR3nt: TGTGCCAGCAGCCCAAGACAGATCAACTCCTACGAGCAGTACTTC
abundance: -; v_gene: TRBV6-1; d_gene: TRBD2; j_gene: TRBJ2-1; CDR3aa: CASPTGTSGKIVSYNEQFF; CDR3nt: TGTGCCAGCCCCACCGGGACTAGCGGGAAAATCGTCTCCTACAATGAGCAGTTCTTC
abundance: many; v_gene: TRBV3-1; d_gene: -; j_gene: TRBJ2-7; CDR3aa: CASSPGVLYEQYF; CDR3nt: TGTGCCAGCAGCCCCGGGGTATTATACGAGCAGTACTTC
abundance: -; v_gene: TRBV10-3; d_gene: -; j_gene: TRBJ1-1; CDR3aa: CAISGIGTSNTEAFF; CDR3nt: TGTGCCATCAGTGGAATTGGGACATCGAACACTGAAGCTTTCTTT
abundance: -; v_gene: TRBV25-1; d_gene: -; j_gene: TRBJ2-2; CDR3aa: CASSAITGELFF; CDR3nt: TGTGCCAGCAGTGCCATTACCGGGGAGCTGTTTTTT
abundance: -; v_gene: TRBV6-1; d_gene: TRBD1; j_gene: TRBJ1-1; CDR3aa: CASSPPGQSPEAFF; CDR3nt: TGTGCCAGCAGTCCTCCGGGACAGAGCCCTGAAGCTTTCTTT
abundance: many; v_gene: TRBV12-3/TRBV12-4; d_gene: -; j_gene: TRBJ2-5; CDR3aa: CASSLSLGPETQYF; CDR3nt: TGTGCCAGCAGTTTATCTCTGGGGCCAGAGACCCAGTACTTC
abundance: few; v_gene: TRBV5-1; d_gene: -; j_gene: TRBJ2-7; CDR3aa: CASSFGLSSYEQYF; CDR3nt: TGCGCCAGCAGCTTTGGCCTGAGCTCCTACGAGCAGTACTTC
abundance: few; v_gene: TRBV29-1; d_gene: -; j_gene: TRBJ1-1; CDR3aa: CSVAQANTEAFF; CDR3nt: TGCAGCGTTGCGCAGGCGAACACTGAAGCTTTCTTT
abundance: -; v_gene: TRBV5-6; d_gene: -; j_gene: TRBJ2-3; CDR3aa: CASSPPPDSNRWDTQYF; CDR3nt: TGTGCCAGCAGCCCCCCCCCTGACTCGAACCGGTGGGATACGCAGTATTTT
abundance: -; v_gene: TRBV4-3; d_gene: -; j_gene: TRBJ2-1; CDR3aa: CASSQEGVTEYNEQFF; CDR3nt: TGCGCCAGCAGCCAAGAGGGCGTCACTGAATACAATGAGCAGTTCTTC
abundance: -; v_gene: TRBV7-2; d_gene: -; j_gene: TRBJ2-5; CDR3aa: CASSLAQPQETQYF; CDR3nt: TGTGCCAGCAGCTTAGCACAGCCCCAAGAGACCCAGTACTTC
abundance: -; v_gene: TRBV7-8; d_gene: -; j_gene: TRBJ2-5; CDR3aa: CASSGIGETQYF; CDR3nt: TGTGCCAGCAGCGGGATAGGGGAGACCCAGTACTTC
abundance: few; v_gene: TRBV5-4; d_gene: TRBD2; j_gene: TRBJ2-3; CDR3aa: CASSFSGRAGYTQYF; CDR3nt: TGTGCCAGCAGCTTTAGCGGGAGGGCTGGTTATACGCAGTATTTT
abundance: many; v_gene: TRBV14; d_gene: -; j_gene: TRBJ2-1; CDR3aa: CASSQRLNDGEQFF; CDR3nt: TGTGCCAGCAGCCAACGCCTTAATGACGGTGAGCAGTTCTTC
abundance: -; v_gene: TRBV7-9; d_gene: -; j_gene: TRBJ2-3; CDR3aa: CASSLVSFGQYF; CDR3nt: TGTGCCAGCAGCTTAGTCTCCTTCGGGCAGTATTTT
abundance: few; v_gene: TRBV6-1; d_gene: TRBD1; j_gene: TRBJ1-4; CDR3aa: CASSPPGQGEEKLFF; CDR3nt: TGTGCCAGCAGTCCACCGGGACAGGGGGAAGAAAAACTGTTTTTT
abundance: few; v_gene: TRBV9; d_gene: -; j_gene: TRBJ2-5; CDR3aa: CASSPRSSREETQYF; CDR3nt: TGTGCCAGCAGCCCTCGATCCTCCAGAGAGGAGACCCAGTACTTC
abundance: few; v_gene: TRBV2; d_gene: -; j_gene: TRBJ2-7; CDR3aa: CASSWDLNYEQYF; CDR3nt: TGTGCCAGCAGTTGGGACTTAAACTACGAGCAGTACTTC
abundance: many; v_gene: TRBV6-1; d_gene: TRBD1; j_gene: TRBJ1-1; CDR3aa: CASRNQGAGTEAFF; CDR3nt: TGTGCCAGCAGAAATCAGGGGGCCGGCACTGAAGCTTTCTTT
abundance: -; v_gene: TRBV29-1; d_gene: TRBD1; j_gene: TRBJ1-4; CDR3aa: CSASGTGEEKLFF; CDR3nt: TGCAGCGCCTCCGGGACAGGGGAAGAAAAACTGTTTTTT
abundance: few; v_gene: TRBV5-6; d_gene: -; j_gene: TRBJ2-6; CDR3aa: CASFQVSGANVLTF; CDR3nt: TGTGCCAGCTTCCAGGTTTCGGGGGCCAACGTCCTGACTTTC
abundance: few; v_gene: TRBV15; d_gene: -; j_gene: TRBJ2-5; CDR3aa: CATRRAGSDETQYF; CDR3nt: TGTGCCACCAGGAGGGCAGGGAGCGATGAGACCCAGTACTTC
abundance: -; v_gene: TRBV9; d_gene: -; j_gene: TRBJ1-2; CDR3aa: CASSVAADYGYTF; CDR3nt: TGTGCCAGCAGCGTAGCGGCCGACTATGGCTACACCTTC
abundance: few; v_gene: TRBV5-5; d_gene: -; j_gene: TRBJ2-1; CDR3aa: CASSLGYLARDEQFF; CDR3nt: TGTGCCAGCAGCTTGGGTTACCTAGCAAGGGATGAGCAGTTCTTC
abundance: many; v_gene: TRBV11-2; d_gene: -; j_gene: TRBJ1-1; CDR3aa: CASSLWWNTEAFF; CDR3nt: TGTGCCAGCAGCTTATGGTGGAACACTGAAGCTTTCTTT
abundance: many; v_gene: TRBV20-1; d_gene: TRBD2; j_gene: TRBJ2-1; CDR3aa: CSAPGLAGGREQFF; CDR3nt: TGCAGTGCCCCGGGACTAGCGGGTGGCCGCGAGCAGTTCTTC
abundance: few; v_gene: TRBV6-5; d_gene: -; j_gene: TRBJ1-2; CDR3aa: CASSSRDTNYGYTF; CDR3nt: TGTGCCAGCAGTTCCCGGGACACCAACTATGGCTACACCTTC
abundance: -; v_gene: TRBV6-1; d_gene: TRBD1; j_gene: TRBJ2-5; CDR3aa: CATGPNRGETQYF; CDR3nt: TGTGCCACCGGACCCAACAGGGGAGAGACCCAGTACTTC
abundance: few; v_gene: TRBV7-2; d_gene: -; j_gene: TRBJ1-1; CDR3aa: CASSLAGGRVRTEAFF; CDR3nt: TGTGCCAGCAGCTTAGCGGGGGGCAGGGTACGCACTGAAGCTTTCTTT
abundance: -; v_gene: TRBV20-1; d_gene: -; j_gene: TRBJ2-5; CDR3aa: CSASPGSQETQYF; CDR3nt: TGCAGTGCTAGTCCCGGGTCCCAAGAGACCCAGTACTTC
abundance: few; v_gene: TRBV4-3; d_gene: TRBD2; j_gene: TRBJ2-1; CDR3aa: CASSQGLAGLYNEQFF; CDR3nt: TGCGCCAGCAGCCAGGGACTAGCGGGACTTTACAATGAGCAGTTCTTC
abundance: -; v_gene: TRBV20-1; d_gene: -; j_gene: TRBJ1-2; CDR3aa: CTGGGGHGYTF; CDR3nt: TGCACCGGGGGGGGGGGCCACGGCTACACCTTC
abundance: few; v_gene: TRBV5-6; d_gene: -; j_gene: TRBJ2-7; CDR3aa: CASSIPDRTYEQYF; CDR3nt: TGTGCCAGCAGCATTCCGGACAGAACCTACGAGCAGTACTTC
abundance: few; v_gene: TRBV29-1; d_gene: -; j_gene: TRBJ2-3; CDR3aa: CSVWRGDTDTQYF; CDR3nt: TGCAGCGTTTGGAGGGGGGACACAGATACGCAGTATTTT
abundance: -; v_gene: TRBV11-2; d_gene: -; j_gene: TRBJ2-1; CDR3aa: CASSLEGPYNEQFF; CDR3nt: TGTGCCAGCAGCTTAGAAGGGCCTTACAATGAGCAGTTCTTC
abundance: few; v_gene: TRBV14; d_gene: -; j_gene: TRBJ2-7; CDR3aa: CASSQALRYEQYF; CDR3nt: TGTGCCAGCAGCCAAGCTCTCCGTTACGAGCAGTACTTC
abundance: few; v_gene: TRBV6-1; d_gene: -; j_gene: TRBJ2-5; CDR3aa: CASLQGWGHSIGETQYF; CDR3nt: TGTGCCAGCCTCCAAGGGTGGGGACACTCGATCGGGGAGACCCAGTACTTC
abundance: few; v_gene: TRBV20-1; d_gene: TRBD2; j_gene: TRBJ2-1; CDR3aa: CSAPQGLAKGNNEQFF; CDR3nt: TGCAGTGCCCCCCAGGGACTAGCGAAGGGAAACAATGAGCAGTTCTTC
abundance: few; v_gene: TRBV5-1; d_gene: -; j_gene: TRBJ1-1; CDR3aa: CASSLVGRVVHTEAFF; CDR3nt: TGCGCCAGCAGCTTGGTGGGCAGGGTGGTTCACACTGAAGCTTTCTTT
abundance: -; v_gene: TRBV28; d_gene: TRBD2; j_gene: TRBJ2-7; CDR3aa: CASSDWGTTYEQYF; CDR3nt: TGTGCCAGCAGCGACTGGGGGACTACCTACGAGCAGTACTTC
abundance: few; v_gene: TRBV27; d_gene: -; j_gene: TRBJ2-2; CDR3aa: CASTPGHVGTGELFF; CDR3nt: TGTGCCAGCACCCCGGGACATGTCGGCACCGGGGAGCTGTTTTTT
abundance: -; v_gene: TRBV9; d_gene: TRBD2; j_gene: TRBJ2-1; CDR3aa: CASSPRGGLADYNEQFF; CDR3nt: TGTGCCAGCAGCCCTAGAGGCGGACTAGCAGACTACAATGAGCAGTTCTTC
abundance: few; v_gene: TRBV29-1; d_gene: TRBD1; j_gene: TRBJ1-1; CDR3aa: CSVEGRGLAEAFF; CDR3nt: TGCAGCGTTGAAGGCAGGGGGCTCGCTGAAGCTTTCTTT
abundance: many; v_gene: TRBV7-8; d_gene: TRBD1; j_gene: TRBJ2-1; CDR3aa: CASSPRIPGQGAGNEQFF; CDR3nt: TGTGCCAGCAGCCCTAGAATCCCGGGACAGGGGGCTGGAAATGAGCAGTTCTTC